This entry concerns a single TCR beta chain. Its antigen is still unknown. One base away there is no much larger clone; base qualities are not given. The source of the sample is a study of cytomegalovirus exposure and HLA in healthy donors (dated by TCRdb to the late 2010s). The study in broad terms: A later analysis indicated that the 130 or so validation repertoires were generated on the platform also employed for the 670 or so repertoires of the first cohort. The study aimed to test whether signatures of past pathogen exposure could be identified by cataloging public T cell receptors. To predict cytomegalovirus infection status, the study brought together high-throughput TCR immunosequencing, statistical association of individual TCRs with disease status, and machine learning. In addition to the first cohort of 500 to 850 subjects, a separate validation cohort of 120 different subjects was used.

Donors formed part of the validation cohort, which comprised over a hundred subjects and was distinct from the first cohort of under 850 subjects. The library was obtained by the immunoSEQ multiplex PCR assay. The study's own analysis went as follows. A statistical classification framework was developed to diagnose cytomegalovirus status using the catalog of TCR beta chain sequences. The immuneACCESS repertoire file appears here via TCRdb, limited to in-frame rearrangements. These files lack a portion of the clones; in checked studies, under half of the deficit traces to unresolved V genes, and the cause of the others is not known. The V and J calls and clone size are taken from that table; D and trimming were inferred from the DNA. The sample profile shows over 150,000 clones; 91% of them were found once. The ten largest clones add up to 3% of the sample. Paper-wide results and their limitations: Most TCR sequences were seen in very few donors, while some public TCRs were found in many individuals. The classifier was reported to diagnose cytomegalovirus status with high specificity and sensitivity in both the original and validation cohorts. A later analysis found that TCRs clustered in the first cohort also tended to co-occur in the 130 or so validation repertoires, with approximately 93% of cluster scores above 0. A later analysis lacked HLA typing for the validation cohort, so it scored co-occurrence in that cohort across all 110 or so repertoires. A few of the identified cytomegalovirus-associated TCR beta chains were confirmed in vitro to be specific for cytomegalovirus antigens. The authors suggested that the approach could potentially be generalized to other disease states and immunological phenotypes. In the study, about 150 TCR beta chains were listed as associated with cytomegalovirus.

This TCR was recovered from a woman under 30 in good health and CMV-seropositive. Sequencing was performed on PBMCs.

The CDR3 region: CASSFLGRTEAFF. The bases read TGTGCCAGCAGTTTTCTGGGGAGAACTGAAGCTTTCTTT. The sequence joins TRBV27 to TRBJ1-1, with the D gene too uncertain to name. V drops 3 bases and J drops 5 bases, leaving 10 bases in between. The germline V gene (reference sequence) specifies MNHEY as CDR1 and SMNVEV as CDR2. The CDR3, from cysteine to phenylalanine, totals 13 residues. Just the 39-base CDR3 DNA is kept, in frame starting at base 1.